This T cell receptor (beta chain) appears in the sequencing data of a study of blood T cell repertoires in COVID-19. In the study overall: Samples taken during acute and convalescent COVID-19 were collected in the United States, Italy and Spain.

The CDR3 runs 19 residues. TCRdb's copy holds only in-frame clones and misses some; the assay was immunoSEQ multiplex PCR. Counted here are roughly 420,000 clones, 88% occurring once; the ten biggest clones make up over 0.9%. The cohort comprised adults aged roughly 18 to 100 years residing in 20 to 30 US areas. The material sequenced was PBMCs or T cells enriched from blood (not recorded which). This TCR derives from a woman in her 30s with acute COVID-19. The chain carries TRBV21-1 and TRBJ1-5. TRBV21-1 represents a pseudogene. The CDR3 coding sequence is TGTGCCAGCAGCAAAGCGCTAAAGCGTCGGGGGGACGAGGATCAGCCCCAGCATTTT. It translates to CASSKALKRRGDEDQPQHF.